The following is a T cell receptor beta chain sequence with its context. The antigen is not known. Germline loops: CDR1 SGDLS, CDR2 YYNGEE. V dropped 4 bases and J dropped 8 bases, with 22 bases sitting between them. This CDR3 region has 16 residues. Next came a second PCR, run for 7 to 11 cycles, which used a sample-barcoded 5' primer along with a J-beta primer mix. A template-switch adaptor that had 12 random nucleotides put a tag on each cDNA molecule. TCRdb re-called the 5' RACE reads through MiXCR, storing one row per CDR3 protein. The sample yields 1.4 million to 1.5 million distinct CDR3 sequences, roughly 40% seen once. The data belong to a study of blood T cells in healthy people across ages. General study findings and limits: Per million T cells, TCR beta diversity dropped about linearly as age rose. TCR beta diversity tracked closely with naive T cell percentage. Both naive CD4+ cell counts and diversity were greater in long-lived donors than in aged donors.

This chain joins TRBV9 and TRBJ1-3; a possible D gene is TRBD1 (5 bases). This sequence originates from a woman younger than 35 in good health. Sample: blood. The CDR3 loop is CASSPAGPVRGDTIYF. Written as DNA, the CDR3 is TGTGCCAGCAGCCCCGCAGGTCCCGTCCGAGGGGACACCATATATTTT.